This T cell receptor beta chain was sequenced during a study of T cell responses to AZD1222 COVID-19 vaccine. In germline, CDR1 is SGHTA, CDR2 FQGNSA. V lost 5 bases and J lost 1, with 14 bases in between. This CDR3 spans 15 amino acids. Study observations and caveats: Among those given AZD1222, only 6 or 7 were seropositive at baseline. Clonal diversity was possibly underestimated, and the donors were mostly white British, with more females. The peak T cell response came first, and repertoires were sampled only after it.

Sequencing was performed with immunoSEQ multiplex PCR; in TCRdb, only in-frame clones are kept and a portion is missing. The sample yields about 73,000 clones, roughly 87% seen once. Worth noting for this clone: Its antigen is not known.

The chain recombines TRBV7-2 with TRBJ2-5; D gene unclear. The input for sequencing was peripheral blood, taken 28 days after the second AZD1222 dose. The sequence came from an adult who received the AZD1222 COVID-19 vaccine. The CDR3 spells CASSRARTFQETQYF. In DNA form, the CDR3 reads TGTGCCAGCAGCCGCGCGAGGACGTTCCAAGAGACCCAGTACTTC.